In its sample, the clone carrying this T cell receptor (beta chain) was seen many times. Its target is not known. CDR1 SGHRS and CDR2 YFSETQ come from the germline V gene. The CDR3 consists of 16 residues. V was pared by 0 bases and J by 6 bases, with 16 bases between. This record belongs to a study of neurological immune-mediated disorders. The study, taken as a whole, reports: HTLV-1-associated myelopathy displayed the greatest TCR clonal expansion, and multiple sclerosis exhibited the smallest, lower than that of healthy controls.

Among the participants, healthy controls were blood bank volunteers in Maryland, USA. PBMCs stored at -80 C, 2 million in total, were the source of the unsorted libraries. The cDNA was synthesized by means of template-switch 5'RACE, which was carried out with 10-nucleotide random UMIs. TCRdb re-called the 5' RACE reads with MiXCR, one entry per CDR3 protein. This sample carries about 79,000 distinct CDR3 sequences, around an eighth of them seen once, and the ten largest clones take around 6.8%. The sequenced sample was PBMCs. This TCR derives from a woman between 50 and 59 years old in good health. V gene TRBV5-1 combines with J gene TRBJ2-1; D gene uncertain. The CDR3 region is CASSLEATLPGNEQFF. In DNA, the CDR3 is TGCGCCAGCAGCTTGGAGGCCACCCTCCCTGGCAATGAGCAGTTCTTC. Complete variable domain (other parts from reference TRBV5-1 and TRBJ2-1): KAGVTQTPRYLIKTRGQQVTLSCSPISGHRSVSWYQQTPGQGLQFLFEYFSETQRNKGNFPGRFSGRQFSNSRSEMNVSTLELGDSALYLCASSLEATLPGNEQFFGPGTRLTVL.